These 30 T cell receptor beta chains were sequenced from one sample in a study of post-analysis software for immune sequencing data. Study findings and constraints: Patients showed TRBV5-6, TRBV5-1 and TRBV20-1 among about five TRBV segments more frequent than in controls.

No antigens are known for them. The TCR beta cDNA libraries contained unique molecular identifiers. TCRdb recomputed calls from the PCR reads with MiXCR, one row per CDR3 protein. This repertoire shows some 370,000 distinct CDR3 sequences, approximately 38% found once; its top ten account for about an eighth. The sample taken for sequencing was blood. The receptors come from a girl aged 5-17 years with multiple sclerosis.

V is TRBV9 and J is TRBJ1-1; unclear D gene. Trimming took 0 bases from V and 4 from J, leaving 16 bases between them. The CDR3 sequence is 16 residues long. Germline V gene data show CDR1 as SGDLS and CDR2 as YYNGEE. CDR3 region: CASSVDMGGLGTEAFF. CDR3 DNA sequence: TGTGCCAGCAGCGTAGATATGGGAGGACTTGGCACTGAAGCTTTCTTT.

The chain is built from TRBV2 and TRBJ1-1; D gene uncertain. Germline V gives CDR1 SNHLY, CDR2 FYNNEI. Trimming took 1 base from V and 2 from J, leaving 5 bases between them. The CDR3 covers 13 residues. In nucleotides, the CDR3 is TGTGCCAGCAGTGAAGGGCCAAACACTGAAGCTTTCTTT. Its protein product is CASSEGPNTEAFF.

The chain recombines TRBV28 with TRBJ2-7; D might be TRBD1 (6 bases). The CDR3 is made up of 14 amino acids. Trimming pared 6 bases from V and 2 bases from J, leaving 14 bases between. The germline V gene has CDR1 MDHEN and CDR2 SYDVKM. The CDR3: CASRSPGTTYEQYF. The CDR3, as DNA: TGTGCCAGCAGGTCCCCTGGGACAACCTACGAGCAGTACTTC.

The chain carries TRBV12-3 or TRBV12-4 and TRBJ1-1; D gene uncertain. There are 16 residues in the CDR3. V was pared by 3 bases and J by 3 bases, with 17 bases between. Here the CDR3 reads CASSFSIGQKDTEAFF. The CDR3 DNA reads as TGTGCCAGCAGTTTTTCCATAGGGCAGAAAGACACTGAAGCTTTCTTT.

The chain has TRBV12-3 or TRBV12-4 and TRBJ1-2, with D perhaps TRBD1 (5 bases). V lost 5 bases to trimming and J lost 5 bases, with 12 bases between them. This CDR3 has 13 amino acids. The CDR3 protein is CASSQQEIYGYTF. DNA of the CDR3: TGTGCCAGCAGTCAACAGGAGATATATGGCTACACCTTC.

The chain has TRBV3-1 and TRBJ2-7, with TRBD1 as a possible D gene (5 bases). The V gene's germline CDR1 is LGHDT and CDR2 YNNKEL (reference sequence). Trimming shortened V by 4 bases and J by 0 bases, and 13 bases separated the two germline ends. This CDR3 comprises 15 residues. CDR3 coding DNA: TGTGCCAGCAGCCTGACCGCACAGGCCTCCTACGAGCAGTACTTC. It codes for CASSLTAQASYEQYF.

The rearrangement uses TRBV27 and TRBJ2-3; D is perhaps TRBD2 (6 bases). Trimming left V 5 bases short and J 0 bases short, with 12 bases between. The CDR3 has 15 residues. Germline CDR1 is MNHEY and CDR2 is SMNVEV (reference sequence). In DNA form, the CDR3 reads TGTGCCAGCAGTCCGGGGGTATCTAGCACAGATACGCAGTATTTT. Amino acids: CASSPGVSSTDTQYF.

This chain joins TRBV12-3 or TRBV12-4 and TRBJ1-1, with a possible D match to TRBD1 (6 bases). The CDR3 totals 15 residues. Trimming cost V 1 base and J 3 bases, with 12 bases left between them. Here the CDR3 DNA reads TGTGCCAGCAGTTTAGTGGGAGGGGGGGACACTGAAGCTTTCTTT. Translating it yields CASSLVGGGDTEAFF.

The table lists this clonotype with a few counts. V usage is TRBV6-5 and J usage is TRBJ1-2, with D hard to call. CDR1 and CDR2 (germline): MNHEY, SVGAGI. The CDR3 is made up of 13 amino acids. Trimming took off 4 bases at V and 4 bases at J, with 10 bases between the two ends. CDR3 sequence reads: CASSSVAGYGYTF. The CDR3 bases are TGTGCCAGCAGTTCGGTGGCGGGCTATGGCTACACCTTC.

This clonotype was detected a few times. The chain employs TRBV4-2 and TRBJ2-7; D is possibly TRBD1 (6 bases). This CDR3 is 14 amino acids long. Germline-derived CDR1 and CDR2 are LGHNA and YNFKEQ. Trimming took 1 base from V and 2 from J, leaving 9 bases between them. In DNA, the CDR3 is TGTGCCAGCAGCCAAGTGCCAGGGGCCTACGAGCAGTACTTC. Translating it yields CASSQVPGAYEQYF.

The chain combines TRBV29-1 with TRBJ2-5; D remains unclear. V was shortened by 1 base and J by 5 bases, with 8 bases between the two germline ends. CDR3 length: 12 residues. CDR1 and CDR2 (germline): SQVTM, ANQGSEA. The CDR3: CSVEVAGETQYF. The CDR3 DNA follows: TGCAGCGTTGAAGTAGCCGGGGAGACCCAGTACTTC.

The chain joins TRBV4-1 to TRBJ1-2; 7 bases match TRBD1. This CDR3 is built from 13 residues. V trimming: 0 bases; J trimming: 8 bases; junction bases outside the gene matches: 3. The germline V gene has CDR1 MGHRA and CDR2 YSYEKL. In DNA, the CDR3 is TGCGCCAGCAGCCAAGAGGGGACAGAGGGCTACACCTTC. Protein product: CASSQEGTEGYTF.

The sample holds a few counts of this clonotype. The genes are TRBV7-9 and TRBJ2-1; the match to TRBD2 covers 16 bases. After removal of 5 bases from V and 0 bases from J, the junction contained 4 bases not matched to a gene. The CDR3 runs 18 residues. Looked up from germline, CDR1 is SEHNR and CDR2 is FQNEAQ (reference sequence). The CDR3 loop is CASSPGLAGGSSYNEQFF. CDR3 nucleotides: TGTGCCAGCAGCCCGGGACTAGCGGGGGGGAGCTCCTACAATGAGCAGTTCTTC.

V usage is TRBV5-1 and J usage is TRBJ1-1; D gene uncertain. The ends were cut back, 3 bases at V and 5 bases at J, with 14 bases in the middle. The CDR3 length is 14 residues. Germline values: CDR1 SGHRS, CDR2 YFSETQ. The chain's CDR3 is CASSCREAGTEAFF. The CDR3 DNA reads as TGCGCCAGCAGCTGCCGGGAGGCTGGTACTGAAGCTTTCTTT.

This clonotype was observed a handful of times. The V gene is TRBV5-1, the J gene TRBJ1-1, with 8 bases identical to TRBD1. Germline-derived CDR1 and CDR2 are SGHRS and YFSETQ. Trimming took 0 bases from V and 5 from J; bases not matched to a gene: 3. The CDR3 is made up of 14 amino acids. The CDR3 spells CASSLGQGSTEAFF. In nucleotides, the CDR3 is TGCGCCAGCAGCTTGGGACAGGGGAGTACTGAAGCTTTCTTT.

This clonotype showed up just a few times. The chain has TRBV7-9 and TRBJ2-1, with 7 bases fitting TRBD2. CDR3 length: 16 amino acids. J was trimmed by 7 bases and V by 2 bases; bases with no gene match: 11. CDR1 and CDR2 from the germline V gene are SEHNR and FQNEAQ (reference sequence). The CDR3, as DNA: TGTGCCAGCAGCTTAACGCAGCGGGGTAGTTTTAATGAGCAGTTCTTC. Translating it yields CASSLTQRGSFNEQFF.

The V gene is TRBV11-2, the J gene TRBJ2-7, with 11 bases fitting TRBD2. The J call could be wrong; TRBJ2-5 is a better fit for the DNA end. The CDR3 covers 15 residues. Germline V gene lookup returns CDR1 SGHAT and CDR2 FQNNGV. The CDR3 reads CASSLTTSGDGTQYF. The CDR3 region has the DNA TGTGCCAGCAGCTTAACGACTAGCGGGGACGGGACCCAGTACTTC.

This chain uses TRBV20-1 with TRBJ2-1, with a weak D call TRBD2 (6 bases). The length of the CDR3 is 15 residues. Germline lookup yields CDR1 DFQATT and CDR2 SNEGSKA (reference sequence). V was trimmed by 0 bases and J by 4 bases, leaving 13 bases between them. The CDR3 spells CSARDVLAEYNEQFF. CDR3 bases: TGCAGTGCTAGAGATGTATTAGCGGAATACAATGAGCAGTTCTTC.

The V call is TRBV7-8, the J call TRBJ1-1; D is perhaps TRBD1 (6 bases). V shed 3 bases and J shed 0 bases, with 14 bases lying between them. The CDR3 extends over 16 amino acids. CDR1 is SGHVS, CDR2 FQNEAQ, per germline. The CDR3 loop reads CASSFKPGDMNTEAFF. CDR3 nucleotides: TGTGCCAGCAGCTTTAAGCCGGGGGACATGAACACTGAAGCTTTCTTT.

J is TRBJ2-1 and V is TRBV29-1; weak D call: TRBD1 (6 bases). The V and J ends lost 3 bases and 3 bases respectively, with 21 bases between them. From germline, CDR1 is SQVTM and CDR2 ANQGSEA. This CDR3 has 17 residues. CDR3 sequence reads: CSVEGARKGIGYNEQFF. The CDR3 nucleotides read TGCAGCGTTGAGGGGGCCCGTAAGGGAATTGGCTACAATGAGCAGTTCTTC.

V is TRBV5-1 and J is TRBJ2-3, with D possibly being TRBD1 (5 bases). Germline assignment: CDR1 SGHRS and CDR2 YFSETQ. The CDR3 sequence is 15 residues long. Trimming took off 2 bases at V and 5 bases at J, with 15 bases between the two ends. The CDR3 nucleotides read TGCGCCAGCAGCTTAAGGGGTGTAGAGAAAGATACGCAGTATTTT. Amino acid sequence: CASSLRGVEKDTQYF.

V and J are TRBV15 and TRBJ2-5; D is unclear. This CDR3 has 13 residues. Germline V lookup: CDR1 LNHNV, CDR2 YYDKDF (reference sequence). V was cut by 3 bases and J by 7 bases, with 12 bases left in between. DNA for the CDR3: TGTGCCACCAGCAGTGGGTCCCCCGGGACCCAGTACTTC. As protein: CATSSGSPGTQYF.

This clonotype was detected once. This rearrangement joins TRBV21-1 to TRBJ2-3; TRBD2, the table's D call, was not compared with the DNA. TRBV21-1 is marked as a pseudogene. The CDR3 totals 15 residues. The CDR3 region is CASKHSGGGTDTQYF. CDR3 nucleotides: TGTGCCAGCAAACATAGCGGGGGAGGCACAGATACGCAGTATTTT.

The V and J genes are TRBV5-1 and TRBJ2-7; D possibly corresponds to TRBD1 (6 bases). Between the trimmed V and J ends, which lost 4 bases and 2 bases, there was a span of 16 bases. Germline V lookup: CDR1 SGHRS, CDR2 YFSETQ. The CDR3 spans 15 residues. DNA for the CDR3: TGCGCCAGCAGCCCCGGACAGTTGCACGCCTACGAGCAGTACTTC. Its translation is CASSPGQLHAYEQYF.

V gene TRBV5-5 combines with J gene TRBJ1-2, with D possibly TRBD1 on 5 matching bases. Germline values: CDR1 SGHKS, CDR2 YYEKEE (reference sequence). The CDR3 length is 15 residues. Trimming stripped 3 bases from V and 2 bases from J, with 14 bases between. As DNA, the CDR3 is TGTGCCAGCAGCTGGTACTCCGGGACGAACTATGGCTACACCTTC. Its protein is CASSWYSGTNYGYTF.

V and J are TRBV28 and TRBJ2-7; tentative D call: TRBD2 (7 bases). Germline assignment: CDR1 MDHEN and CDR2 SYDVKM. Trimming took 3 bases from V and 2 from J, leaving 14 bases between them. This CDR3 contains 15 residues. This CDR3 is CASSFLRGAAYEQYF. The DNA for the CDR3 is TGTGCCAGCAGTTTTCTCCGGGGGGCCGCCTACGAGCAGTACTTC. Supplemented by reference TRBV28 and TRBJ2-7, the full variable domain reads DVKVTQSSRYLVKRTGEKVFLECVQDMDHENMFWYRQDPGLGLRLIYFSYDVKMKEKGDIPEGYSVSREKKERFSLILESASTNQTSMYLCASSFLRGAAYEQYFGPGTRLTVT.

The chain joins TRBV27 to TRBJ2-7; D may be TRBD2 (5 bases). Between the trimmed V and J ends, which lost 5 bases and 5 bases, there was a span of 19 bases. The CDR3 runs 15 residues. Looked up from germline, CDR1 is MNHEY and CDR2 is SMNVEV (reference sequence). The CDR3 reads CASSGVGGGMNEQYF. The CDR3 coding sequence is TGTGCCAGCAGTGGGGTTGGAGGTGGGATGAACGAGCAGTACTTC.

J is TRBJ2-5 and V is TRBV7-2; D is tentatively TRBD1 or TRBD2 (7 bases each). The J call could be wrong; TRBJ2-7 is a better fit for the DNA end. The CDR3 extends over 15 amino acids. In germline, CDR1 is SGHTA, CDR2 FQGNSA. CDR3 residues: CASSLGGGGGYEQYF. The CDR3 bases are TGTGCCAGCAGCTTAGGGGGAGGGGGCGGGTACGAGCAGTACTTC.

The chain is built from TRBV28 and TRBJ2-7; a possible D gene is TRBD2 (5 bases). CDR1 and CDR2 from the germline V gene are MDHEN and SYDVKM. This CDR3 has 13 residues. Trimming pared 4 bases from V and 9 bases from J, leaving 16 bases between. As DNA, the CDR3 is TGTGCCAGCAGTTCGGACGGAGGCCCCGGGCAGTACTTC. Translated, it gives CASSSDGGPGQYF.

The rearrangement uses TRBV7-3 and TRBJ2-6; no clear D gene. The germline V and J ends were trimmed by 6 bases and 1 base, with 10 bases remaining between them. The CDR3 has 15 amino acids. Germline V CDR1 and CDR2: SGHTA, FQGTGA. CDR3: CASSPRRSGANVLTF. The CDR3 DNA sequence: TGTGCCAGCAGTCCCCGGAGATCTGGGGCCAACGTCCTGACTTTC.